This record concerns one T cell receptor beta chain sequence. This sample was included in a study of shared clonotypes between healthy human individuals. Across the whole study: The people who gave samples were a couple of women and a few men aged 18 to 49.

Genomic DNA came from tens of millions of PBMCs in unsorted samples. The data were produced by immunoSEQ multiplex PCR, yet TCRdb's version contains in-frame clones alone and is incomplete. Among about half a million clones listed, roughly three quarters were seen once. This clonotype originated in a middle-aged woman in good health. Some clones in this sample may be carry-over from other donors' samples. Source material: PBMCs.

The CDR3 loop is CASSPQALSNYGYTF. The CDR3 nucleotides are TGTGCCAGCAGCCCGCAGGCGCTCTCTAACTATGGCTACACCTTC. The V gene is TRBV7-8, the J gene TRBJ1-2; D gene uncertain. The germline V gene has CDR1 SGHVS and CDR2 FQNEAQ. The V and J ends lost 5 bases and 0 bases respectively, with 13 bases between them. The CDR3 loop spans 15 amino acids.